This T cell receptor (beta chain) emerged from a study of prognosis after radiotherapy for stage I lung cancer. Study context: Several of the patients had squamous cell carcinoma tumors, while under 15 had adenocarcinoma tumors.

Among the patients, all were node-negative on CT and PET/CT, and none had received prior chemotherapy or radiotherapy or had other malignancies. Each of two time points yielded around 5.9 milliliters of peripheral venous blood. J gave up 4 bases and V 2 bases, and 1 base lay outside the gene matches. The CDR3 spans 13 residues. Germline V CDR1 and CDR2: MNHEY, SMNVEV (reference sequence). As regards this clonotype: The antigen remains unidentified.

Points from the study as a whole: Once stereotactic body radiation therapy had been given, unique TCR clone counts fell, with a median of about 9,700 versus 6,500.

Genomic DNA served as the source from which two-round multiplex PCR generated TCR beta CDR3 amplicons. The use of primers specific to each TRBV and TRBJ gene characterized first-round PCR. TCRdb reprocessed the multiplex PCR reads via MiXCR and lists one record per CDR3 protein. The sample has about 35,000 distinct CDR3 sequences; about 32% are singletons. This chain connects TRBV27 to TRBJ1-2; TRBD1 aligns across 7 bases. The source is a donor older than 45 with non-small cell lung cancer. The sample was PBMCs, taken before or after stereotactic body radiation therapy (not recorded which). The CDR3: CASSLGTAYGYTF. The CDR3 nucleotides are TGTGCCAGCAGTTTAGGGACAGCCTATGGCTACACCTTC.